One and the same sample provided the 21 T cell receptor beta chains below, sequenced in a study of blood T cell repertoires in COVID-19. The repertoire was sequenced with immunoSEQ multiplex PCR; TCRdb's copy has only in-frame clones and lacks some. Of 250,000 to 400,000 clones detected, around 89% appear once; the ten largest clones hold 1.5% to 2%. Sequences were obtained from peripheral blood. These receptors were taken from a woman aged 30 to 39 with COVID-19, enrolled during active disease.

This chain connects TRBV7-9 to TRBJ2-6; D is undetermined. The CDR3 is 17 residues long. CDR1 SEHNR and CDR2 FQNEAQ come from the germline V gene (reference sequence). V was cut by 0 bases and J by 0 bases, with 9 bases left in between. Written as DNA, the CDR3 is TGTGCCAGCAGCTTAGCTAGTATCGGCTCTGGGGCCAACGTCCTGACTTTC. Protein sequence: CASSLASIGSGANVLTF.

This clone came up once. This sample also contains other DNA sequences that code for the same CDR3. V and J are TRBV5-1 and TRBJ1-2; maybe TRBD1 (6 bases). CDR1 and CDR2 (germline): SGHRS, YFSETQ. The CDR3 loop spans 14 amino acids. V lost 0 bases, J lost 2 bases, and 8 bases lay in between. CDR3 residues: CASSLGQGNYGYTF. CDR3 in DNA: TGCGCCAGCAGCTTGGGGCAGGGGAACTATGGCTACACCTTC. Drawing the rest from reference TRBV5-1 and TRBJ1-2, the complete variable domain is KAGVTQTPRYLIKTRGQQVTLSCSPISGHRSVSWYQQTPGQGLQFLFEYFSETQRNKGNFPGRFSGRQFSNSRSEMNVSTLELGDSALYLCASSLGQGNYGYTFGSGTRLTVV.

A word on this clone: Other nucleotide sequences from this sample produce the same CDR3. V and J are TRBV6-2 or TRBV6-3 and TRBJ1-1, with D unresolved. The V end lost 2 bases, the J end lost 3 bases, and 4 bases lay between the germline ends. The CDR3 is made up of 12 amino acids. Germline lookup yields CDR1 MNHEY and CDR2 SVGEGT. The CDR3 reads CASSYPDTEAFF. In nucleotides, the CDR3 is TGTGCCAGCAGTTACCCCGACACTGAAGCTTTCTTT.

The CDR3 coding sequence is TGTGCCAGCAGTTTTCGCCAAGTGGGGCACAATGAGCAGTTCTTC. This translates into CASSFRQVGHNEQFF. The chain couples TRBV28 to TRBJ2-1, with D possibly matching TRBD1 (5 bases). This CDR3 comprises 15 residues. V lost 3 bases, J lost 5 bases, and 14 bases lay in between. Germline V gene lookup returns CDR1 MDHEN and CDR2 SYDVKM.

This clone was found a few times. The chain employs TRBV28 and TRBJ1-3; possibly TRBD1 for D (6 bases). Germline V gene data show CDR1 as MDHEN and CDR2 as SYDVKM. This CDR3 region has 15 residues. V was clipped by 7 bases and J by 0 bases, with 13 bases between them. In DNA form, the CDR3 reads TGTGCCAGCACCTCAACAGGGTTCTCTGGAAACACCATATATTTT. As protein: CASTSTGFSGNTIYF.

This clone was seen just once. This chain links TRBV4-1 with TRBJ2-1; TRBD2 aligns across 10 bases. This CDR3 contains 15 residues. Germline V gene lookup returns CDR1 MGHRA and CDR2 YSYEKL. V trimming: 4 bases; J trimming: 7 bases; junction bases outside the gene matches: 7. CDR3 DNA sequence: TGCGCCAGCAGCCCTCAAGCGGGGGGGCCTAATGAGCAGTTCTTC. Protein product: CASSPQAGGPNEQFF.

The table lists this clone with a count of one. V usage is TRBV4-1 and J usage is TRBJ1-1, with 11 positions matching TRBD1. This CDR3 has 16 amino acids. The ends lost 3 bases at V and 4 bases at J; junction bases unmatched: 7. The germline CDR1 and CDR2 sequences are MGHRA and YSYEKL. The DNA of the CDR3 is TGCGCCAGCAGCCAGAAAGGACAGGGGGCTATCACTGAAGCTTTCTTT. Encoded protein: CASSQKGQGAITEAFF.

The CDR3 bases are TGTGCCAGCAGTACTTACAGGGGGTCTGGTCAGCCCCAGCATTTT. Its protein is CASSTYRGSGQPQHF. This chain connects TRBV4-2 to TRBJ1-5; 8 bases line up with TRBD1. The CDR3 is 15 amino acids. Germline V lookup: CDR1 LGHNA, CDR2 YNFKEQ. J lost 6 bases, V lost 6 bases, and 10 bases had no gene match.

The chain recombines TRBV7-9 with TRBJ1-2; TRBD1 aligns across 10 bases. The V gene's germline CDR1 is SEHNR and CDR2 FQNEAQ (reference sequence). Losses at the gene ends were 4 bases for V and 7 bases for J; bases not matched to a gene: 6. The CDR3 is 14 residues long. This chain's CDR3 is CASSSPGTGVGYTF. CDR3 in DNA: TGTGCCAGCAGCTCGCCCGGGACAGGGGTTGGCTACACCTTC.

The chain uses TRBV5-5 and TRBJ2-3; 7 bases agree with TRBD1. V trimming: 3 bases; J trimming: 0 bases; junction bases outside the gene matches: 1. Germline V gene data show CDR1 as SGHKS and CDR2 as YYEKEE (reference sequence). The CDR3 is made up of 14 amino acids. CDR3: CASSWDRSTDTQYF. The DNA for the CDR3 is TGTGCCAGCAGCTGGGACAGAAGCACAGATACGCAGTATTTT.

This clone was seen only once. The chain carries TRBV1 and TRBJ1-4; no check of the table's D call, TRBD1, against the DNA was made. TRBV1 represents a pseudogene. The CDR3 is 15 amino acids. For the CDR3, the DNA is TGCACCAGCAGCCAGCCGGACAGGACTAATGAAAAACTGTTTTTT. This gives the protein CTSSQPDRTNEKLFF.

The J gene is TRBJ2-5, the V gene TRBV7-2; 8 nucleotides align to TRBD1. The length of the CDR3 is 13 residues. Trimming removed 6 bases from V and 5 bases from J; junction bases left unmatched: 5. The germline gives CDR1 SGHTA, CDR2 FQGNSA. The CDR3 DNA is TGTGCCAGCAGTCAAACAGGGGGGGAGACCCAGTACTTC. This encodes CASSQTGGETQYF.

The CDR3 DNA follows: TGTGCCAGCAGTGCGGGGGATTTTTTTAGGTACACTGAAGCTTTCTTT. It encodes CASSAGDFFRYTEAFF. V gene TRBV6-4 combines with J gene TRBJ1-1; tentative D call: TRBD1 (5 bases). Germline V lookup: CDR1 MRHNA, CDR2 SNTAGT. CDR3 size: 16 residues. The V end lost 4 bases, the J end lost 3 bases, and 18 bases lay between the germline ends.

The CDR3 region has the DNA TGTGCCAGCAGATACGGGACTAGCGGGATGATGGGTGAGCAGTTCTTC. Translation gives CASRYGTSGMMGEQFF. The genes are TRBV7-2 and TRBJ2-1; 13 positions agree with TRBD2. In germline, CDR1 is SGHTA, CDR2 FQGNSA. The CDR3 has 16 amino acids. With V trimmed by 6 bases and J by 9 bases, 11 bases remained unmatched.

The V call is TRBV5-1, the J call TRBJ2-1, with a tentative D call TRBD2 (5 bases). The germline gives CDR1 SGHRS, CDR2 YFSETQ. V lost 2 bases, J lost 8 bases, and 17 bases lay in between. This CDR3 is built from 15 residues. In DNA, the CDR3 is TGCGCCAGCAGCTTTAACCCAGGAGTCGGGGATGAGCAGTTCTTC. It codes for CASSFNPGVGDEQFF.

This sequence joins TRBV27 and TRBJ1-2; D uncertain. The CDR3 extends over 14 amino acids. Germline CDR1 reads MNHEY; CDR2 reads SMNVEV (reference sequence). Deletions cut 1 base from V and 2 bases from J, with 8 bases between. The CDR3 sequence is CASSLLTTNYGYTF. DNA for the CDR3: TGTGCCAGCAGTTTATTGACAACAAACTATGGCTACACCTTC.

The count of this clone is one. The chain employs TRBV5-6 and TRBJ1-6, with a weak D call TRBD1 (6 bases). Between the trimmed V and J ends, which lost 1 base and 10 bases, there was a span of 9 bases. Germline values: CDR1 SGHDT, CDR2 YYEEEE. CDR3 size: 13 residues. The CDR3 protein is CASSLRGNSPLHF. CDR3 bases: TGTGCCAGCAGCTTGAGGGGGAACTCACCCCTCCACTTT.

The chain employs TRBV7-8 and TRBJ2-3; possibly TRBD2 for D (6 bases). The CDR3 spans 15 residues. V was pared by 5 bases and J by 0 bases, with 12 bases between. Per the germline V gene, CDR1 is SGHVS and CDR2 is FQNEAQ. CDR3 bases: TGTGCCAGCAGCCCCCAGCGGGTAAGCACAGATACGCAGTATTTT. This sequence encodes CASSPQRVSTDTQYF.

The gene calls are TRBV7-8 and TRBJ2-7; D is perhaps TRBD2 (5 bases). Germline V lookup: CDR1 SGHVS, CDR2 FQNEAQ. CDR3 length: 13 residues. V was cut by 6 bases and J by 2 bases, with 11 bases left in between. The CDR3 loop is CASRPQEAYEQYF. DNA for the CDR3: TGTGCCAGCAGGCCTCAGGAGGCCTACGAGCAGTACTTC.

V gene TRBV12-3 or TRBV12-4 combines with J gene TRBJ1-2; the D is unclear. Trimming stripped 1 base from V and 13 bases from J, with 13 bases between. The CDR3 spans 12 residues. CDR3 region: CASSLGRLGSTF. The DNA of the CDR3 is TGTGCCAGCAGTTTAGGGCGCCTAGGAAGCACCTTC.

The chain combines TRBV13 with TRBJ1-5, with D perhaps TRBD1 (6 bases). Germline V gives CDR1 PRHDT, CDR2 FYEKMQ (reference sequence). With 5 bases removed from V and 2 bases from J, the gap between germline ends came to 19 bases. The CDR3 contains 17 residues. CDR3 sequence (DNA): TGTGCCAGCAGCCGTTATCCCCCTCAGGGGCGCAATCAGCCCCAGCATTTT. Translated, it gives CASSRYPPQGRNQPQHF.